The sequence of this T cell receptor beta chain was determined in a study of blood T cells in healthy people across ages. This clonotype occurred many times. The antigen is not known. Study-wide results and caveats: Diversity figures based on one million T cells were deemed too low.

A second roughly 6 to 11 cycle PCR used barcoded and J-beta primers. TCRdb passed the 5' RACE reads through MiXCR, listing each CDR3 protein once. The repertoire holds hundreds of thousands of distinct CDR3 sequences, with roughly 31% as singletons. The people who gave samples were healthy Caucasians from Russia, aged roughly 6 to 90. Extracted total RNA amounted to at least 6 micrograms for each sample. The sample comprised blood. The TCR sequence derives from a woman aged 80 or over in good health.

The chain's CDR3 is CSGAESPRPTGYTF. The CDR3 DNA reads TGCAGTGGGGCAGAGAGCCCCCGGCCCACCGGCTACACCTTC. The V call is TRBV20-1, the J call TRBJ1-2; D uncertain. This CDR3 is built from 14 residues. From germline, CDR1 is DFQATT and CDR2 SNEGSKA (reference sequence). The V and J ends lost 7 bases and 8 bases respectively, with 23 bases between them.